The T cell receptor beta chain under discussion was sequenced for a study of OX40 agonist ivuxolimab in advanced cancers. Study-wide context: Patients were treated with ivuxolimab, an agonistic anti-OX40 (CD134) antibody. Study outcomes and limitations: CD4+ and CD8+ blood T cells expanded clonally by week 6 at 0.1 to 3.0 mg/kg. The authors did not determine the antigen specificity of the expanded peripheral T cells.

Patients with autoimmune history or systemic immunosuppression were excluded. The germline V gene has CDR1 SEHNR and CDR2 FQNEAQ (reference sequence). V dropped 3 bases and J dropped 2 bases, with 13 bases sitting between them. The CDR3 totals 15 residues. On this clone: No antigen is known for it.

Sequencing used immunoSEQ multiplex PCR; TCRdb keeps in-frame clones, though not all of them. Of tens of thousands of clones listed, 81% are singletons. Source: CD4+ or CD8+ T cells sorted from blood, taken in a trial of the OX40 agonist ivuxolimab. This rearrangement joins TRBV7-9 to TRBJ1-2, with D possibly matching TRBD1 (6 bases). The sequence derives from an adult with an advanced solid tumor such as melanoma, head and neck, liver or kidney cancer. CDR3 in amino acids: CASSLSGQGNYGYTF. In nucleotides, the CDR3 is TGTGCCAGCAGCTTGTCGGGGCAGGGGAACTATGGCTACACCTTC.